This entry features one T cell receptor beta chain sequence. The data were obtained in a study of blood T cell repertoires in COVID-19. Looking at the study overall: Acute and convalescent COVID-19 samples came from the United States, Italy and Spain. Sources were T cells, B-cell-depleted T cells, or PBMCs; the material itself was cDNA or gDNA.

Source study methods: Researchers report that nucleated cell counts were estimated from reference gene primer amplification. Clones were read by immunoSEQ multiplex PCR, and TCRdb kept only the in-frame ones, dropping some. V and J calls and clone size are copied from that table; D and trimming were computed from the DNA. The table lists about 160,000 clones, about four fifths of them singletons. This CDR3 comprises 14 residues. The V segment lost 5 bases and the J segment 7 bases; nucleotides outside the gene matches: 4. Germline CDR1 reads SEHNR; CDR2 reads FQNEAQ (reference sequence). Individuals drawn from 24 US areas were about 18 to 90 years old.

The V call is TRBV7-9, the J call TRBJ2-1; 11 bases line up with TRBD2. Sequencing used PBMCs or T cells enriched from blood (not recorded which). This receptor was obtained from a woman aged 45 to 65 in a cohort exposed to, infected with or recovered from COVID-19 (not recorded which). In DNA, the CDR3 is TGTGCCAGCAGCATTAGCGGGAGGGGAAATGAGCAGTTCTTC. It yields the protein CASSISGRGNEQFF.